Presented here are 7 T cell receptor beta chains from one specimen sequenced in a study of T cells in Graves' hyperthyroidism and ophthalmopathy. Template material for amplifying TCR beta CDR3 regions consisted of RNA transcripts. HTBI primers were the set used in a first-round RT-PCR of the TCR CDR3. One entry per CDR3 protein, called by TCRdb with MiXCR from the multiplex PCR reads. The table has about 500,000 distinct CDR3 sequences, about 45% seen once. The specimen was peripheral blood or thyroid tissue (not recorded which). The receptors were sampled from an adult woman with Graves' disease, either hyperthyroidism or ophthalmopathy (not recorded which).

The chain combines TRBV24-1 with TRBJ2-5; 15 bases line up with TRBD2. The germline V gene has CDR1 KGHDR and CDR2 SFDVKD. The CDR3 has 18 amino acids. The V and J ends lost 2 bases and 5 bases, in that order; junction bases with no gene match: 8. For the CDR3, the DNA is TGTGCCACCAGTGATTCCGGCAAAGGGACTAGCGGGGGGGAGACCCAGTACTTC. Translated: CATSDSGKGTSGGETQYF.

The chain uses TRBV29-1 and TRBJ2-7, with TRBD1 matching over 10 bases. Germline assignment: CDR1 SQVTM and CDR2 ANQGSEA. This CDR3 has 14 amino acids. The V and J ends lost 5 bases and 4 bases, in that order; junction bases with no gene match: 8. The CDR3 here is CSVWTGGTVYEQYF. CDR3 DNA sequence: TGCAGCGTTTGGACAGGGGGAACAGTGTACGAGCAGTACTTC.

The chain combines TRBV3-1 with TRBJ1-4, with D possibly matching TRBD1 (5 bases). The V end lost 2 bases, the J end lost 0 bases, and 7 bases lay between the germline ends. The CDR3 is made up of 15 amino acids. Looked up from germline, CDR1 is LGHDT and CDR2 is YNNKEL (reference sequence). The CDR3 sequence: CASSQWGATNEKLFF. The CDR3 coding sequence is TGTGCCAGCAGCCAATGGGGGGCAACTAATGAAAAACTGTTTTTT.

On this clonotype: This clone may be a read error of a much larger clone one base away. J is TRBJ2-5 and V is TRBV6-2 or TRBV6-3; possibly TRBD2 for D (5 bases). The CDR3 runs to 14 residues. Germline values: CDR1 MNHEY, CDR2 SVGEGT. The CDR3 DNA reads TGTGCCAGCAGTTACGGGAGCGCATCAGAGACCCGGTACTTC. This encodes CASSYGSASETRYF.

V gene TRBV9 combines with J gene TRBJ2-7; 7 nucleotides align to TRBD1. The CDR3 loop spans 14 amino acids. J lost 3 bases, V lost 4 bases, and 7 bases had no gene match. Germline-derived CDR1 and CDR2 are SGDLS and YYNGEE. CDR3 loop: CASSHPGQLYEQYF. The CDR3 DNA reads TGTGCCAGCAGCCACCCGGGACAGCTCTACGAGCAGTACTTC.

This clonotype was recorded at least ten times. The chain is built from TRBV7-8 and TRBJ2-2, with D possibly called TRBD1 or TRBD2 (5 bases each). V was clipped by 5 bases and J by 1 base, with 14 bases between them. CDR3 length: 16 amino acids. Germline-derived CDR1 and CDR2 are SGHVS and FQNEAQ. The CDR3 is CASSRAGTQNTGELFF. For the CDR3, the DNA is TGTGCCAGCAGCAGAGCCGGGACCCAGAACACCGGGGAGCTGTTTTTT. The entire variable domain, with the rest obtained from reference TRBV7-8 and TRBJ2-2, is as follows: GAGVSQSPRYKVAKRGQDVALRCDPISGHVSLFWYQQALGQGPEFLTYFQNEAQLDKSGLPSDRFFAERPEGSVSTLKIQRTQQEDSAVYLCASSRAGTQNTGELFFGEGSRLTVL.

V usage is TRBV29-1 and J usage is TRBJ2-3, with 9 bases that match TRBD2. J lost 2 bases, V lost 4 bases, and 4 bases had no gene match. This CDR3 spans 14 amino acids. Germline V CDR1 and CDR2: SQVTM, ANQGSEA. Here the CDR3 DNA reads TGCAGCGTTGGGCCTAGCGGGGCCACAGATACGCAGTATTTT. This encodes CSVGPSGATDTQYF.